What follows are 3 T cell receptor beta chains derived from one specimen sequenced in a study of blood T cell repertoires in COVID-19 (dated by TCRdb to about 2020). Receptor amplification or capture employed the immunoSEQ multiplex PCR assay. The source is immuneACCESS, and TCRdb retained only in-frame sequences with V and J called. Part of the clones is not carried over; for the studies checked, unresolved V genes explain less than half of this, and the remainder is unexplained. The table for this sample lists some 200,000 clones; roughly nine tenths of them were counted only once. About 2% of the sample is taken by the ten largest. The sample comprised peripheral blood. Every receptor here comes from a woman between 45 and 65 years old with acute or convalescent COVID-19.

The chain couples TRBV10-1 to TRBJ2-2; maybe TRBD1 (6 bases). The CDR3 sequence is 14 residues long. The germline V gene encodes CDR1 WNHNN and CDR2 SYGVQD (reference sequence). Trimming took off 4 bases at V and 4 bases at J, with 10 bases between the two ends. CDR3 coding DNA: TGCGCCAGCAGTGCAAACAGGGTCACCGGGGAGCTGTTTTTT. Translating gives CASSANRVTGELFF.

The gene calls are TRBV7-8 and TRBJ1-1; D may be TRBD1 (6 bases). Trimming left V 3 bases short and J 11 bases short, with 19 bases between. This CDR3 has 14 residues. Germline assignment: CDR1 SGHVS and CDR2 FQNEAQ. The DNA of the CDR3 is TGTGCCAGCAGCTTTCGACAGGCCCCACTTGAGGCTTTCTTT. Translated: CASSFRQAPLEAFF.

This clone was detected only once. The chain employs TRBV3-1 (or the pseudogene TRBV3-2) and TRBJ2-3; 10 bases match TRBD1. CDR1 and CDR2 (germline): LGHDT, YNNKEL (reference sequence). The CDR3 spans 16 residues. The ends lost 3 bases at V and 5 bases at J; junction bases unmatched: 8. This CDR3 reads CASSHGTGDRGDTQYF. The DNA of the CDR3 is TGTGCCAGCAGCCATGGGACAGGGGATCGAGGAGATACGCAGTATTTT.